The 16 T cell receptor beta chains in this list originate from one sample, sequenced in a study of cytomegalovirus exposure and HLA in healthy donors. The PCR had 60 Vbeta and 13 Jbeta primers. Libraries were prepared by immunoSEQ multiplex PCR; TCRdb keeps only in-frame clonotypes and omits some of them. The sample consists of 200,000 to 250,000 clones, around four fifths of them appearing once. Sequenced: PBMCs. These receptors were collected from a man aged 45-65 years in good health and CMV-seronegative.

The V call is TRBV7-2, the J call TRBJ1-5; D is perhaps TRBD1 (6 bases). In germline, CDR1 is SGHTA, CDR2 FQGNSA. The CDR3 has 14 amino acids. Trimming removed 4 bases from V and 3 bases from J, with 10 bases in between. The CDR3 loop reads CASSSGETNQPQHF. Written as DNA, the CDR3 is TGTGCCAGCAGCTCAGGGGAGACCAATCAGCCCCAGCATTTT.

This clone was observed a few times. In the same sample, other DNA sequences code for this CDR3. The chain is built from TRBV5-1 and TRBJ2-5; 8 bases are shared with TRBD1. In germline, CDR1 is SGHRS, CDR2 YFSETQ. Trimming cost V 4 bases and J 4 bases; bases outside gene matches: 3. The CDR3 is 13 residues long. CDR3 coding DNA: TGCGCCAGCAGCCCAGGGGGCGGAGAGACCCAGTACTTC. Amino acids: CASSPGGGETQYF.

This clone appeared a few times. The chain couples TRBV11-2 to TRBJ2-1; a possible D gene is TRBD1 (6 bases). Germline V gene lookup returns CDR1 SGHAT and CDR2 FQNNGV. The length of the CDR3 is 14 residues. V was shortened by 3 bases and J by 10 bases, with 16 bases between the two germline ends. The CDR3: CASSFTNRAFEQFF. The CDR3 DNA reads as TGTGCCAGCAGCTTTACAAACAGGGCGTTCGAGCAGTTCTTC.

The V call is TRBV30, the J call TRBJ1-1, with TRBD1 as a possible D gene (6 bases). The V gene's germline CDR1 is GTSNPN and CDR2 SVGIG (reference sequence). V was clipped by 3 bases and J by 7 bases, with 12 bases between them. The length of the CDR3 is 12 residues. Written as DNA, the CDR3 is TGTGCCTGGAGCGCCGGACAGCTTGAAGCTTTCTTT. It translates to CAWSAGQLEAFF.

This clone was counted between two and nine times. The CDR3 spells CAWSRGGGAYEQYF. In DNA form, the CDR3 reads TGTGCCTGGAGTCGGGGAGGGGGAGCCTACGAGCAGTACTTC. The chain uses TRBV30 and TRBJ2-7, with D perhaps TRBD2 (7 bases). The germline V gene has CDR1 GTSNPN and CDR2 SVGIG (reference sequence). This CDR3 spans 14 amino acids. V was pared by 2 bases and J by 2 bases, with 13 bases between.

The chain links TRBV29-1 to TRBJ2-5; 12 nucleotides align to TRBD2. This CDR3 is 16 amino acids long. The J segment lost 2 bases and the V segment lost 8 bases, leaving 12 bases of the junction unmatched. Germline V gene data show CDR1 as SQVTM and CDR2 as ANQGSEA. The CDR3 nucleotides read TGCAGCACGGCTGGACTAGCGGGGAAACTTCAAGAGACCCAGTACTTC. Translated: CSTAGLAGKLQETQYF.

The chain couples TRBV19 to TRBJ2-5, with a tentative D call TRBD1 (6 bases). The CDR3 consists of 15 residues. CDR1 is LNHDA, CDR2 SQIVND, per germline (reference sequence). The V gene lost 5 bases and the J gene lost 5 bases, with 18 bases spanning the gap. CDR3 protein: CASSPRTVPRETQYF. In DNA form, the CDR3 reads TGTGCCAGTAGTCCGAGGACAGTCCCGCGGGAGACCCAGTACTTC.

The rearrangement links TRBV15 to TRBJ1-2, with unresolved D. This CDR3 has 14 residues. The ends were cut back, 3 bases at V and 4 bases at J, with 12 bases in the middle. Germline V CDR1 and CDR2: LNHNV, YYDKDF (reference sequence). CDR3 in amino acids: CATSSHRVFYGYTF. CDR3 coding DNA: TGTGCCACCAGCAGCCACAGAGTTTTCTATGGCTACACCTTC.

The rearrangement joins TRBV9 to TRBJ2-7; 9 bases are a match to TRBD2. Trimming cost V 0 bases and J 7 bases; bases outside gene matches: 11. Germline CDR1 and CDR2: SGDLS and YYNGEE. CDR3 length equals 16 residues. The CDR3 nucleotides are TGTGCCAGCAGCGTAGCACTAGCGGGCGAGTTCGGGGAGCAGTACTTC. It yields the protein CASSVALAGEFGEQYF.

Written as DNA, the CDR3 is TGTGCTGTCGGGGGGGTGGTAGAAGAGACCCAGTACTTC. It is translated as CAVGGVVEETQYF. This chain uses TRBV7-7 with TRBJ2-5, with 8 bases aligning to TRBD2. CDR3 length: 13 amino acids. Germline CDR1 reads SSHAT; CDR2 reads FNYEAQ (reference sequence).

The CDR3 region has the DNA TGTGCCAGCAGTGTACCCGGGACAAGAATCTACAATGAGCAGTTCTTC. Translated, it gives CASSVPGTRIYNEQFF. The gene calls are TRBV6-1 and TRBJ2-1; a possible D gene is TRBD1 (6 bases). With 4 bases removed from V and 3 bases from J, the gap between germline ends came to 16 bases. This CDR3 has 16 amino acids. Germline CDR1 is MNHNS and CDR2 is SASEGT.

This chain uses TRBV27 with TRBJ1-2; TRBD1 might be the D (5 bases). CDR1 MNHEY and CDR2 SMNVEV come from the germline V gene (reference sequence). This CDR3 comprises 11 residues. The CDR3 reads CVAKGNYGYTF. The CDR3 DNA reads TGTGTGGCCAAGGGGAACTATGGCTACACCTTC.

The chain recombines TRBV28 with TRBJ2-5, with no clear D. V was shortened by 5 bases and J by 2 bases, with 15 bases between the two germline ends. Germline assignment: CDR1 MDHEN and CDR2 SYDVKM. This CDR3 comprises 15 residues. The CDR3: CASSRLVPAQETQYF. As DNA, the CDR3 is TGTGCCAGCAGTCGACTCGTTCCGGCGCAAGAGACCCAGTACTTC.

The V and J genes are TRBV2 and TRBJ1-1; D unresolved. Per germline, CDR1 SNHLY and CDR2 FYNNEI. CDR3 length equals 16 residues. V lost 7 bases and J lost 3, with 21 bases in between. CDR3 region: CASMREPGVSDTEAFF. Written as DNA, the CDR3 is TGTGCCAGCATGAGGGAGCCGGGAGTTTCGGACACTGAAGCTTTCTTT. Full variable domain (outside the CDR3, taken from reference TRBV2 and TRBJ1-1): EPEVTQTPSHQVTQMGQEVILRCVPISNHLYFYWYRQILGQKVEFLVSFYNNEISEKSEIFDDQFSVERPDGSNFTLKIRSTKLEDSAMYFCASMREPGVSDTEAFFGQGTRLTVV.

This chain joins TRBV6-1 and TRBJ1-1; 7 nucleotides line up with TRBD1. V shed 7 bases, J shed 1 base, and the junction held 6 bases outside the gene matches. Germline CDR1 reads MNHNS; CDR2 reads SASEGT. The CDR3 is 14 residues long. The CDR3 DNA is TGTGCCAGCACTTTACAGGGGACGAACACTGAAGCTTTCTTT. It codes for CASTLQGTNTEAFF.

V gene TRBV27 combines with J gene TRBJ1-1; 9 bases line up with TRBD1. CDR1 and CDR2 (germline): MNHEY, SMNVEV (reference sequence). The CDR3 is made up of 18 amino acids. V lost 1 base, J lost 5 bases, and 14 bases stayed unmatched. CDR3 sequence reads: CASSLYTLGDRVRTEAFF. CDR3 in DNA: TGTGCCAGCAGTTTATATACCCTGGGGGACAGGGTGAGGACTGAAGCTTTCTTT.